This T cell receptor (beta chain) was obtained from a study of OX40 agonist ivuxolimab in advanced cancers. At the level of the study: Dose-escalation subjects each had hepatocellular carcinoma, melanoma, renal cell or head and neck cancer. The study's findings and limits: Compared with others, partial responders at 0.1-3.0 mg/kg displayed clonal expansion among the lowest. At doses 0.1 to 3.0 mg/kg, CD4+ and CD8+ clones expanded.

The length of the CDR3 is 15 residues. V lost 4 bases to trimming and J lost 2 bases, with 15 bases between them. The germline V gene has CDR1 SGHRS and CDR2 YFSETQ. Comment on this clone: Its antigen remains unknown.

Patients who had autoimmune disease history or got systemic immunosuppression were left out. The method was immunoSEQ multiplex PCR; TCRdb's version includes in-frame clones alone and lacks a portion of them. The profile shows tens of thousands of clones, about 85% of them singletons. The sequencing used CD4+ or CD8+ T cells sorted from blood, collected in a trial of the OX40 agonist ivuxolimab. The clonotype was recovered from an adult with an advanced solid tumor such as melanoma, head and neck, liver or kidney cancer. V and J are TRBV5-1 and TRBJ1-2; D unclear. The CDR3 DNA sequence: TGCGCCAGCAGCCCCCGGAAGGGCGAGAACTATGGCTACACCTTC. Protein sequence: CASSPRKGENYGYTF.